This T cell receptor beta chain was recovered during a study of CXCR3-negative and CXCR3-positive naive CD8 T cells. Triplicate approximately 300,000-cell sorts were made of each CD8+ T cell subset. Naivety in CD8+ T cells corresponded to a CD45RO-CCR7+CD27+CD95- phenotype. The study's findings and limits: Whereas memory cells differed, naive CXCR3-negative and CXCR3-positive cells shared similar TRBV-TRBJ usage. Comparably high diversity marked both naive subsets, whereas memory CD8+ cells had much lower diversity.

Per germline, CDR1 SGHTA and CDR2 FQGTGA. CDR3 size: 15 residues. A note on this clonotype: Its cognate antigen is unknown.

The study made its TRB cDNA libraries by 5' RACE, adding UMI labels. TCRdb processed the 5' RACE reads again and assigns one entry to each CDR3 protein, with no DNA. Found here are about 130,000 distinct CDR3 sequences; the top ten clones hold less than 0.3%. The source material was naive CXCR3- CD8+ T cells from blood. Subset reported: CD45RO-CCR7+CD27+CD95- naive CD8+ T cells lacking CXCR3 (TNR3-). The sequence derives from a human donor in good health. Some clones in this sample may be carry-over from other donors' samples. V usage is TRBV7-3 and J usage is TRBJ2-3; TCRdb's D call, TRBD1, is unchecked because there is no DNA. CDR3 sequence: CASSPILGRPDTQYF.